This is a list of T cell receptor beta chains from one sample in a study of early T cells in non-severe SARS-CoV-2 infection. TCRdb re-derived calls from the 5' RACE reads in MiXCR, one entry per CDR3 protein. This sample has 35,000 to 45,000 distinct CDR3 sequences, with 6% to 8.5% found just once. The sample here was whole blood, taken at baseline. These receptor sequences come from an adult who was a healthcare worker with PCR-confirmed SARS-CoV-2 infection or an uninfected control (not recorded which). Both conserved end residues are part of each CDR3. Fields, in order: clone size, D gene, V gene, J gene, CDR3 protein, CDR3 DNA. A D gene is named only where the DNA matches it firmly. Clone size is shown for a subset of rows, as once, few, many or a class of expanded clone.

abundance: many; d_gene: NA; v_gene: TRBV5-1; j_gene: TRBJ1-6; CDR3aa: CASSLDAVASPLHF; CDR3nt: TGCGCCAGCAGCTTGGATGCAGTTGCCTCACCCCTCCACTTT
abundance: many; d_gene: TRBD1; v_gene: TRBV5-1; j_gene: TRBJ2-7; CDR3aa: CASSTRTGGAYEQYF; CDR3nt: TGCGCCAGCAGCACCCGGACAGGGGGCGCCTACGAGCAGTACTTC
abundance: NA; d_gene: NA; v_gene: TRBV28; j_gene: TRBJ2-3; CDR3aa: CASSPSQVGTDTQYF; CDR3nt: TGTGCCAGCAGTCCCTCTCAAGTGGGGACAGATACGCAGTATTTT
abundance: NA; d_gene: NA; v_gene: TRBV6-2/TRBV6-3; j_gene: TRBJ2-5; CDR3aa: CASKTGRGETQYF; CDR3nt: TGTGCCAGCAAAACCGGTCGGGGAGAGACCCAGTACTTC
abundance: medium-sized; d_gene: NA; v_gene: TRBV6-5; j_gene: TRBJ2-1; CDR3aa: CASSFLVGGNEQFF; CDR3nt: TGTGCCAGCAGTTTCCTAGTAGGGGGCAATGAGCAGTTCTTC
abundance: few; d_gene: NA; v_gene: TRBV27; j_gene: TRBJ2-2; CDR3aa: CASSPWNTGELFF; CDR3nt: TGTGCCAGCAGTCCCTGGAACACCGGGGAGCTGTTTTTT
abundance: few; d_gene: NA; v_gene: TRBV2; j_gene: TRBJ1-1; CDR3aa: CASRATYGTPEAFF; CDR3nt: TGTGCCAGCAGGGCGACTTATGGGACCCCGGAAGCTTTCTTT
abundance: few; d_gene: NA; v_gene: TRBV11-3; j_gene: TRBJ1-1; CDR3aa: CASSRDGGLNTEAFF; CDR3nt: TGTGCCAGCAGCCGCGATGGAGGACTGAACACTGAAGCTTTCTTT
abundance: NA; d_gene: NA; v_gene: TRBV7-9; j_gene: TRBJ2-7; CDR3aa: CASSFAAGTASYEQYF; CDR3nt: TGTGCCAGCAGCTTCGCAGCCGGGACGGCCTCCTACGAGCAGTACTTC
abundance: many; d_gene: TRBD1; v_gene: TRBV24-1; j_gene: TRBJ2-5; CDR3aa: CATSDSHHRGKQETQYF; CDR3nt: TGTGCCACCAGTGACTCCCACCACAGGGGGAAACAAGAGACCCAGTACTTC
abundance: many; d_gene: NA; v_gene: TRBV5-5; j_gene: TRBJ2-5; CDR3aa: CASSLAGIETQYF; CDR3nt: TGTGCCAGCAGCTTGGCGGGGATAGAGACCCAGTACTTC